The source of this T cell receptor (beta chain) is a study of cytomegalovirus exposure and HLA in healthy donors. General study findings and limits: Most TCR sequences were seen very rarely across donors, but some public TCRs occurred in many. Likely technical artifact: a cluster of highly shared sequence variants. Cytomegalovirus association was listed for approximately 150 TCR beta chains.

PCR amplification relied on 60 Vbeta primers (plus 13 Jbeta primers). Assay used: immunoSEQ multiplex PCR; TCRdb lists only in-frame clones, some missing. This table has about 190,000 clones, around 86% appearing once. For this clone: Its target is unknown.

While unrecorded immune exposures were likely, the donors were nominally healthy when sampled. V was clipped by 0 bases and J by 5 bases; unmatched bases: 11. The CDR3 runs to 17 residues. Germline CDR1 and CDR2: SGHNT and YYREEE (reference sequence). Material for sequencing was PBMCs. The source is a woman aged 18 to 35 in good health and CMV-seronegative. The chain joins TRBV5-4 to TRBJ1-2, with 9 bases fitting TRBD1. CDR3 region: CASSLGGAGQGLYGYTF. The DNA of the CDR3 is TGTGCCAGCAGCTTGGGTGGAGCGGGACAGGGATTGTATGGCTACACCTTC.